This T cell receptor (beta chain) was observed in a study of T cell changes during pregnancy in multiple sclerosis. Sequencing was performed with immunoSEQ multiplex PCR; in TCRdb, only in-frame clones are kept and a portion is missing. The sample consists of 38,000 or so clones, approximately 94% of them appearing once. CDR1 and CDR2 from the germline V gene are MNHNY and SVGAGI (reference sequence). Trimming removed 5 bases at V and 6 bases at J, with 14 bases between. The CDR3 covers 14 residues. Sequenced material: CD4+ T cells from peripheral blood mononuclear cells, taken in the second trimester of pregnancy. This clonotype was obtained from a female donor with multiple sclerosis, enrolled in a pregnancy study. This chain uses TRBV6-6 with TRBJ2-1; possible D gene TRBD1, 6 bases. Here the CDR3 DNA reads TGTGCCAGCAGTCACAGGGTAACGGTCAATGAGCAGTTCTTC. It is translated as CASSHRVTVNEQFF.